The T cell receptor beta chain described here comes from a study of OX40 agonist ivuxolimab in advanced cancers. Overall study: Three patients got partial responses; one had hepatocellular carcinoma and two had cutaneous melanoma. Regarding the study as a whole: Some nonresponders likewise displayed low normalized T-cell clonal expansion.

This CDR3 contains 15 residues. The ends lost 5 bases at V and 6 bases at J; junction bases unmatched: 9. Germline CDR1 and CDR2: MNHNS and SASEGT. In the case of this clone: Its antigen is currently unknown.

Profiling relied on immunoSEQ multiplex PCR, and the TCRdb table lists in-frame clones only, not all of them. The sample lists 40,000 to 45,000 clones; 75% to 85% were seen once. The rearrangement links TRBV6-1 to TRBJ2-7, with TRBD2 identical over 11 bases. The origin of this receptor is an adult with an advanced solid tumor such as melanoma, head and neck, liver or kidney cancer. Specimen: CD4+ or CD8+ T cells sorted from blood, collected in a trial of the OX40 agonist ivuxolimab. The DNA for the CDR3 is TGTGCCAGCAGTCCACCGGGACTAGCGGCTCCCGAGCAGTACTTC. It yields the protein CASSPPGLAAPEQYF.